This TCR beta chain was documented in a study of T cells in localized non-small cell lung cancer. Findings of the study overall: In adjacent lung appeared a median around 57 of the top 100 tumor clones. Uninvolved adjacent lung showed the highest T cell clonality, exceeding tumor.

Germline CDR1 is SGHRS and CDR2 is YFSETQ. This CDR3 comprises 14 residues. Trimming took 3 bases from V and 3 from J; bases not matched to a gene: 5. This clone was picked up one time. Its antigen remains unknown. Data came from immunoSEQ multiplex PCR; TCRdb stores just in-frame clones and leaves some out. The sample contains approximately 20,000 clones, 89% of which appear only once. The sample here was peripheral blood, taken before any cancer treatment. The TCR originated in a man between 40 and 70 years old with stage I lung adenocarcinoma. This chain connects TRBV5-1 to TRBJ2-7, with 8 bases identical to TRBD2. The DNA for the CDR3 is TGCGCCAGCAGCTCCGAACTAGCGGACTACGAGCAGTACTTC. Amino acids: CASSSELADYEQYF.